Following are 7 T cell receptor beta chains from one sample sequenced in a study of cytomegalovirus exposure and HLA in healthy donors. PCR amplification relied on 60 Vbeta primers (plus 13 Jbeta primers). Clones were sequenced by immunoSEQ multiplex PCR, and TCRdb holds only the in-frame ones, with some missing. The table lists about 130,000 clones, roughly 80% of them singletons. The sequenced material came from PBMCs. The receptor set was obtained from a man aged 30 to 45 in good health and CMV-seronegative.

V gene TRBV28 combines with J gene TRBJ2-5, with TRBD2 as a possible D gene (6 bases). The CDR3 has 14 residues. Germline values: CDR1 MDHEN, CDR2 SYDVKM. The germline V and J ends were trimmed by 2 bases and 5 bases, with 12 bases remaining between them. DNA of the CDR3: TGTGCCAGCAGTTTACCAGGAGCGGGTGAGACCCAGTACTTC. Its translation is CASSLPGAGETQYF.

This rearrangement joins TRBV6-6 to TRBJ2-1; tentative D call: TRBD2 (6 bases). Germline CDR1 is MNHNY and CDR2 is SVGAGI (reference sequence). Deletions cut 7 bases from V and 8 bases from J, with 18 bases between. The CDR3 extends over 14 amino acids. The CDR3 region is CASILGGGNDEQFF. The DNA for the CDR3 is TGTGCCAGCATCCTAGGCGGCGGGAATGATGAGCAGTTCTTC.

This rearrangement joins TRBV7-9 to TRBJ2-2; perhaps TRBD1 as D (5 bases). This CDR3 is built from 14 residues. From germline, CDR1 is SEHNR and CDR2 FQNEAQ (reference sequence). V was trimmed by 1 base and J by 5 bases, leaving 8 bases between them. CDR3 loop: CASSLVQATGELFF. The CDR3 coding sequence is TGTGCCAGCAGCTTAGTACAGGCGACCGGGGAGCTGTTTTTT.

V and J are TRBV10-3 and TRBJ2-3; D is possibly TRBD2 (7 bases). CDR1 is ENHRY and CDR2 is SYGVKD in the germline V gene. CDR3 length: 15 residues. The ends were cut back, 6 bases at V and 3 bases at J, with 16 bases in the middle. CDR3 in amino acids: CAIRGGLAMTDTQYF. In DNA form, the CDR3 reads TGTGCCATCAGGGGGGGGCTAGCAATGACAGATACGCAGTATTTT.

The chain uses TRBV28 and TRBJ2-3; unclear D gene. Germline V gene lookup returns CDR1 MDHEN and CDR2 SYDVKM. Trimming shortened V by 3 bases and J by 0 bases, and 19 bases separated the two germline ends. The CDR3 runs to 18 residues. CDR3 sequence (DNA): TGTGCCAGCAGTTTCCCCGCACGAGGAAAAACCAGCACAGATACGCAGTATTTT. Amino acids: CASSFPARGKTSTDTQYF.

The chain links TRBV25-1 to TRBJ1-2; 7 bases are a match to TRBD1. CDR3 length: 15 residues. Per germline, CDR1 MGHDK and CDR2 SYGVNS. V was clipped by 4 bases and J by 7 bases; unmatched bases: 12. CDR3 nucleotide sequence: TGTGCCAGCAGTGGACAGGGACAGAGATCGGGTGGCTACACCTTC. Translation gives CASSGQGQRSGGYTF.

J is TRBJ2-5 and V is TRBV6-6, with D possibly TRBD2 on 5 matching bases. CDR1 is MNHNY and CDR2 is SVGAGI in the germline V gene (reference sequence). CDR3 size: 14 residues. V dropped 7 bases and J dropped 4 bases, with 16 bases sitting between them. The CDR3, as DNA: TGTGCCAGCACCGACCGGGTCCTAGCAGAGACCCAGTACTTC. Translation gives CASTDRVLAETQYF.